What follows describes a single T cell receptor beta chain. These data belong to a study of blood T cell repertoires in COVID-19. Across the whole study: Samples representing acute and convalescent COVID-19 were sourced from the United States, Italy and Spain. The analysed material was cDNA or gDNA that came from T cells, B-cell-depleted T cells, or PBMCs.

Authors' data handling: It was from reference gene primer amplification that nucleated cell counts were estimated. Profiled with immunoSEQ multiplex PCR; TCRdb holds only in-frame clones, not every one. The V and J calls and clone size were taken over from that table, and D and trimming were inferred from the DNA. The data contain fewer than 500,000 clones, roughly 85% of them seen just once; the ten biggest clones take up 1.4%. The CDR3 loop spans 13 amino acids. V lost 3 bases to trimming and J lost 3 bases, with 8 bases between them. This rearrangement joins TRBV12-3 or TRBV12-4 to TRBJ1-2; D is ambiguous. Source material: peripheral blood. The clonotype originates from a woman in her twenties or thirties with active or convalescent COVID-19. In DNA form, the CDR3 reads TGTGCCAGCAGTTTGGAGGTCGACTATGGCTACACCTTC. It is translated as CASSLEVDYGYTF.